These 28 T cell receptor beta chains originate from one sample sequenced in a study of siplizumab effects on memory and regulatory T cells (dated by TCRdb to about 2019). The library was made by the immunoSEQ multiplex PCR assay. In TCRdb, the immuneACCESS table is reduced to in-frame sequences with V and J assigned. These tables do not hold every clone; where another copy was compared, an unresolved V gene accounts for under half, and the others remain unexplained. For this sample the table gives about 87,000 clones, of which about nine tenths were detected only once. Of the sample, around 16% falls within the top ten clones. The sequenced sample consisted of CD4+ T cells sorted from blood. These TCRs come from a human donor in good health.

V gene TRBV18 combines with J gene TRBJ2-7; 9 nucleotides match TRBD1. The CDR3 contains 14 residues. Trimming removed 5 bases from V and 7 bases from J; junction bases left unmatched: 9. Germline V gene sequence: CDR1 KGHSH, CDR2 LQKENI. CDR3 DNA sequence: TGTGCCAGCTCAATAAAACAGGGGGCTGGAGAGCAGTACTTC. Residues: CASSIKQGAGEQYF.

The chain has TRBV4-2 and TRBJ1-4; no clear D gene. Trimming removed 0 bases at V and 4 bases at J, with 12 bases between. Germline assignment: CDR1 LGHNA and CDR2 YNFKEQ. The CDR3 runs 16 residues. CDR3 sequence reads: CASSQDDSGVNEKLFF. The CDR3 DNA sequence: TGTGCCAGCAGCCAAGATGATTCCGGGGTTAATGAAAAACTGTTTTTT.

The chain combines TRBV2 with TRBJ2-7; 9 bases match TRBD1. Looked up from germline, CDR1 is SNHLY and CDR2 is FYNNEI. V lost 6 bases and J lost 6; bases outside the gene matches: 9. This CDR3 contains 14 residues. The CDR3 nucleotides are TGTGCCAGCAGGGCCGGGACAGGGAATCGCGAGCAGTACTTC. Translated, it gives CASRAGTGNREQYF. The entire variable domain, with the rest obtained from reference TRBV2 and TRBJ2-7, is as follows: EPEVTQTPSHQVTQMGQEVILRCVPISNHLYFYWYRQILGQKVEFLVSFYNNEISEKSEIFDDQFSVERPDGSNFTLKIRSTKLEDSAMYFCASRAGTGNREQYFGPGTRLTVT.

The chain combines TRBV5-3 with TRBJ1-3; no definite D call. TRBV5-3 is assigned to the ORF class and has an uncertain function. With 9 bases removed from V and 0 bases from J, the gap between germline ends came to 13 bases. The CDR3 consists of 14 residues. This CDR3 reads CAKDPSCSGNTIYF. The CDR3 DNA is TGTGCCAAAGACCCAAGCTGCTCTGGAAACACCATATATTTT.

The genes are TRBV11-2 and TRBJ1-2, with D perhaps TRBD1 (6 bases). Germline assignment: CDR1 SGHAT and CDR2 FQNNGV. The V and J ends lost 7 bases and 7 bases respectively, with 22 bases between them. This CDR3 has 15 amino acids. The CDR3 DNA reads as TGTGCCAGCACCAATACAGGGACGCGGACTAGTGGCTACACCTTC. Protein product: CASTNTGTRTSGYTF. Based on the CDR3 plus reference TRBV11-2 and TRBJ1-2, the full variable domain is EAGVAQSPRYKIIEKRQSVAFWCNPISGHATLYWYQQILGQGPKLLIQFQNNGVVDDSQLPKDRFSAERLKGVDSTLKIQPAKLEDSAVYLCASTNTGTRTSGYTFGSGTRLTVV.

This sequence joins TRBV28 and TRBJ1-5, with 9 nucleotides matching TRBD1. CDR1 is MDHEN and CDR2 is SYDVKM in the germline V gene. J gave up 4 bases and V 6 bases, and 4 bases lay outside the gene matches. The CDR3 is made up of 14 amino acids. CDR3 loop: CASRAGTGNQPQHF. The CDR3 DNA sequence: TGTGCCAGCAGAGCCGGGACAGGGAATCAGCCCCAGCATTTT.

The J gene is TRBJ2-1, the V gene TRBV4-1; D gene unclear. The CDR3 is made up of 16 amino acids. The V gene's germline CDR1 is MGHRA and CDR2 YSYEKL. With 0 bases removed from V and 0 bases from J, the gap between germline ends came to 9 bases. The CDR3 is CASSQDYRFSYNEQFF. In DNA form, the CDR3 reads TGCGCCAGCAGCCAAGATTACCGTTTCTCCTACAATGAGCAGTTCTTC.

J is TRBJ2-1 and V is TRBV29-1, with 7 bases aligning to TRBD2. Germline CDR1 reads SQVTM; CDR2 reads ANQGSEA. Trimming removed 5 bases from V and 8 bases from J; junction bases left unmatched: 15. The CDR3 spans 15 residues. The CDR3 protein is CSVSGYAGVLDEQFF. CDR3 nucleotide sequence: TGCAGCGTTTCAGGATACGCGGGAGTGTTGGATGAGCAGTTCTTC.

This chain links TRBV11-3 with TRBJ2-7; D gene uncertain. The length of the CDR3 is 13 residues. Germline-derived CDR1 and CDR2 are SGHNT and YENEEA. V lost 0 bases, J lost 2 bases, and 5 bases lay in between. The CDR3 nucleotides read TGTGCCAGCAGCTTAGATCGCCCCTACGAGCAGTACTTC. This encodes CASSLDRPYEQYF.

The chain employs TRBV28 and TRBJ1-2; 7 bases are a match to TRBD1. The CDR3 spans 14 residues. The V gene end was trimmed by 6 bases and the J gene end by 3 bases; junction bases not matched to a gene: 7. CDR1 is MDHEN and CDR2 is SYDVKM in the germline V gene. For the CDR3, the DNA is TGTGCCAGCAGCCTAGGGGGCGCCGACTATGGCTACACCTTC. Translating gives CASSLGGADYGYTF.

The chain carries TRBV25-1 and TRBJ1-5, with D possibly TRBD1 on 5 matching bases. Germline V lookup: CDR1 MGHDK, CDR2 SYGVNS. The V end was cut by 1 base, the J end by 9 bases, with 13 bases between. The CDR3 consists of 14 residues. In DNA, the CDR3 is TGTGCCAGCAGTGAATCGGGGGATACGCGGCCCCAGCATTTT. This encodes CASSESGDTRPQHF.

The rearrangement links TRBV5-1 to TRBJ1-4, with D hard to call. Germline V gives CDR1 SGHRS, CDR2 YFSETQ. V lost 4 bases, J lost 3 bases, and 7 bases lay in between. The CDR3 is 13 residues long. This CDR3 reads CASSQLSNEKLFF. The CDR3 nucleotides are TGCGCCAGCAGCCAGCTTTCTAATGAAAAACTGTTTTTT.

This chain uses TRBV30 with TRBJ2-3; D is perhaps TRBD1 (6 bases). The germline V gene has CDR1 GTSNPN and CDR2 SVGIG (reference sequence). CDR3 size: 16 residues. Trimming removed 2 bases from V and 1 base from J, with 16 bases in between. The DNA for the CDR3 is TGTGCCTGGAGTTCCCCCACAGGGACCGGCACAGATACGCAGTATTTT. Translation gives CAWSSPTGTGTDTQYF.

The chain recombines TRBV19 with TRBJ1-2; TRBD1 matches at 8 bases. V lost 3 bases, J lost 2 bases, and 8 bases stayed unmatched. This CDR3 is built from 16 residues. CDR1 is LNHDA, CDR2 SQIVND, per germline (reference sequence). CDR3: CASSILGTGHNYGYTF. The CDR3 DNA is TGTGCCAGTAGTATCCTAGGGACAGGACACAACTATGGCTACACCTTC.

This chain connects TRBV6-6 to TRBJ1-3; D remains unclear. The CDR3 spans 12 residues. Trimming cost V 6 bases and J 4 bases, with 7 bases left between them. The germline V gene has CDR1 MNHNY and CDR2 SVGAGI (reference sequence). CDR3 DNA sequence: TGTGCCAGCAGAGGGTCGGGAAACACCATATATTTT. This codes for CASRGSGNTIYF.

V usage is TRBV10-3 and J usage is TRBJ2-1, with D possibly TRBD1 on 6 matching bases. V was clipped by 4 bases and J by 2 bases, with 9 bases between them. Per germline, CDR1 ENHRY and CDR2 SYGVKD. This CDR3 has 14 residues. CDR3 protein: CAISARDTYNEQFF. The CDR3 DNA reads TGTGCCATCAGTGCCCGGGACACCTACAATGAGCAGTTCTTC.

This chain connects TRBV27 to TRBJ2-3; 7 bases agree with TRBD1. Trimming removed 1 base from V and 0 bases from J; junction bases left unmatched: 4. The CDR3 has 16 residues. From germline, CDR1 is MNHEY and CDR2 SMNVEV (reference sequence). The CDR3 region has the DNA TGTGCCAGCAGTTTATTGGGACAGAAAAGCACAGATACGCAGTATTTT. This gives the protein CASSLLGQKSTDTQYF.

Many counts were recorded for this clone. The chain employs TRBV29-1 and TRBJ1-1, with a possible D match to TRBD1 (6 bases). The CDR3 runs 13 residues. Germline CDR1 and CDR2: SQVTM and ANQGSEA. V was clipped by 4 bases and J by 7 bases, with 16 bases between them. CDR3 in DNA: TGCAGCGTTGGAGGGGGGAGTGGTGATGAAGCTTTCTTT. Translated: CSVGGGSGDEAFF.

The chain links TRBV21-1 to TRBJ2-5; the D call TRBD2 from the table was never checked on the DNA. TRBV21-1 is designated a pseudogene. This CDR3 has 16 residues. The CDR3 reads CASSRWGLAGIREQYF. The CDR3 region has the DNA TGTGCCAGCAGCAGGTGGGGGCTAGCGGGAATACGGGAGCAGTACTTC.

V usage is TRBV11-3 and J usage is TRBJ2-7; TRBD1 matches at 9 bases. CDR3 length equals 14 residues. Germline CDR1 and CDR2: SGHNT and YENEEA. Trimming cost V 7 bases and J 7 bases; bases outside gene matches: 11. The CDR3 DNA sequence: TGTGCCAGCAACCTTGGAGGGACAGGGAGAGAGCAGTACTTC. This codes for CASNLGGTGREQYF.

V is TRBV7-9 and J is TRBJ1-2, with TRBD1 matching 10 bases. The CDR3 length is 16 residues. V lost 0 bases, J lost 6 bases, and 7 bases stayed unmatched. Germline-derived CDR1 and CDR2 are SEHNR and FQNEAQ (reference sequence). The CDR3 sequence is CASSLALPTGGDGYTF. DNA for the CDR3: TGTGCCAGCAGCTTAGCGCTGCCGACAGGGGGCGATGGCTACACCTTC.

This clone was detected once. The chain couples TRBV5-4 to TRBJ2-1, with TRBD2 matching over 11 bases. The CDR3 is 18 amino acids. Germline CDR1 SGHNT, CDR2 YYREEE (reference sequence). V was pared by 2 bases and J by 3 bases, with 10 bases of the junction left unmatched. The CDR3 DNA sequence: TGTGCCAGCAGCTTTATCACTAGCGGGAGCTTGCGCTACAATGAGCAGTTCTTC. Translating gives CASSFITSGSLRYNEQFF.

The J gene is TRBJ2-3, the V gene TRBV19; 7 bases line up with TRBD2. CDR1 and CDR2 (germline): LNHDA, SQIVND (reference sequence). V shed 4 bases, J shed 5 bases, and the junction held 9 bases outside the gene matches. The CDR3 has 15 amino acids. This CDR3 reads CASSKGSGIGDTQYF. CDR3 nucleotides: TGTGCCAGTAGTAAGGGAAGCGGGATTGGAGATACGCAGTATTTT.

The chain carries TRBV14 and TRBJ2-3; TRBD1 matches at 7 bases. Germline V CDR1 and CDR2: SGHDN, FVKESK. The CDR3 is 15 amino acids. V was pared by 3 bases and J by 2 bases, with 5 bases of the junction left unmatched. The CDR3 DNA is TGTGCCAGCAGCCAGGTAACAGGGGTCACAGATACGCAGTATTTT. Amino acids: CASSQVTGVTDTQYF.

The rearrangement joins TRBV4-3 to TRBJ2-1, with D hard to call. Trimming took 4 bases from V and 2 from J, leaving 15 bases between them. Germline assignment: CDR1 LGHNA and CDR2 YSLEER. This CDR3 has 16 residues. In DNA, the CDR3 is TGCGCCAGCAGCCCCCTTAGGAGTGAGACCTACAATGAGCAGTTCTTC. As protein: CASSPLRSETYNEQFF.

The CDR3 protein is CASSYGGNSYEQYF. The CDR3, as DNA: TGTGCCAGCAGTTACGGGGGCAACTCCTACGAGCAGTACTTC. The rearrangement uses TRBV6-5 and TRBJ2-7; TRBD1 might be the D (6 bases). V was clipped by 2 bases and J by 0 bases, with 8 bases between them. Germline CDR1 and CDR2: MNHEY and SVGAGI. The CDR3 contains 14 residues.

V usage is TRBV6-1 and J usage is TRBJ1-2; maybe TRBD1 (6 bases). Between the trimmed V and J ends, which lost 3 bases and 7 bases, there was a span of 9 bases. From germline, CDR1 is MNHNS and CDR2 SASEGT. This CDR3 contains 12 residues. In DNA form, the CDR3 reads TGTGCCAGCAGTGAGAACAGGGCTGGCTACACCTTC. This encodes CASSENRAGYTF.

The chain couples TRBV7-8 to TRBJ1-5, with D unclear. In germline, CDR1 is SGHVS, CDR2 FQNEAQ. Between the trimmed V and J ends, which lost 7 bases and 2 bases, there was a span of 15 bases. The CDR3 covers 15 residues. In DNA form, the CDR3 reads TGTGCCAGCAACTCAGGAGGGTCGGGCAATCAGCCCCAGCATTTT. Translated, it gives CASNSGGSGNQPQHF. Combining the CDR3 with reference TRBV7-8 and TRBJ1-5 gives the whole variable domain GAGVSQSPRYKVAKRGQDVALRCDPISGHVSLFWYQQALGQGPEFLTYFQNEAQLDKSGLPSDRFFAERPEGSVSTLKIQRTQQEDSAVYLCASNSGGSGNQPQHFGDGTRLSIL.